The following is a T cell receptor beta chain sequence with its context. These data are taken from a study of blood T cell repertoires in COVID-19. As for the study in general: The cDNA or gDNA used as material had been derived from T cells, B-cell-depleted T cells, or PBMCs.

The germline CDR1 and CDR2 sequences are MNHEY and SVGAGI. V was clipped by 6 bases and J by 0 bases, with 5 bases between them. This CDR3 has 13 residues. Followed longitudinally, the Seattle patients had been enrolled during active infection. Libraries were prepared by immunoSEQ multiplex PCR; TCRdb keeps only in-frame clonotypes and omits some of them. The sample has about 260,000 clones, approximately 92% seen once. The origin of this receptor is a person under 35 with COVID-19, enrolled during active disease. V is TRBV6-5 and J is TRBJ1-4; D gene ambiguous. Sequencing was carried out using peripheral blood. The CDR3 DNA follows: TGTGCCAGCAGGCGAACAACTAATGAAAAACTGTTTTTT. This codes for CASRRTTNEKLFF.